This T cell receptor beta chain was recorded in a study of blood T cell repertoires in COVID-19. Study overall: Samples came from the United States, Italy and Spain, spanning acute and convalescent COVID-19.

The CDR3 has 16 residues. V shed 2 bases, J shed 3 bases, and the junction held 8 bases outside the gene matches. Looked up from germline, CDR1 is SGDLS and CDR2 is YYNGEE. As originally analysed: The authors estimated nucleated cell counts from reference gene primer amplification. The protocol was immunoSEQ multiplex PCR, while the TCRdb copy is restricted to in-frame clones and leaves out a portion. V and J calls and clone size come straight from that table; D and trimming were deduced from the DNA. Counted here are 50,000 to 75,000 clones, less than 85% occurring once; the ten biggest clones make up 15% to 20%.

The origin of this receptor is a man aged 55 to 70 with acute or convalescent COVID-19. The sequencing sample was made of peripheral blood. The chain combines TRBV9 with TRBJ2-1; the match to TRBD2 covers 7 bases. The CDR3 nucleotides are TGTGCCAGCAGCGTCGGCGTGGGAGGGTACTACAATGAGCAGTTCTTC. Its translation is CASSVGVGGYYNEQFF.